This TCR beta chain was documented in a study of T cell repertoires in cytomegalovirus infection. Study details: Matching HLA type, along with CMV infection, was indicated by public TCR beta signatures.

General study points: CMV-specific HLA-C-restricted TCR beta clonotypes dominated the ex vivo response. Of the TCR beta families, the public ones yielded a cumulative frequency that identified carriers of CMV plus the relevant HLA.

Using its own MiXCR run on the reads, TCRdb lists one record per CDR3 protein. The sample has fewer than 300,000 distinct CDR3 sequences; over 20% are singletons. Turning to this clonotype: No antigen is known for it.

Germline V CDR1 and CDR2: MDHEN, SYDVKM. With 4 bases clipped from V and 5 bases from J, the junction kept 4 bases outside the gene matches. The CDR3 has 13 amino acids. The sequencing sample was made of PBMCs. The source is a human donor in good health (CMV status not recorded). Some clones in this sample may be carry-over from other donors' samples. The chain combines TRBV28 with TRBJ1-2; 7 bases agree with TRBD1. In DNA, the CDR3 is TGTGCCAGCAGTTCCACAGGGGAATATGGCTACACCTTC. It is translated as CASSSTGEYGYTF.